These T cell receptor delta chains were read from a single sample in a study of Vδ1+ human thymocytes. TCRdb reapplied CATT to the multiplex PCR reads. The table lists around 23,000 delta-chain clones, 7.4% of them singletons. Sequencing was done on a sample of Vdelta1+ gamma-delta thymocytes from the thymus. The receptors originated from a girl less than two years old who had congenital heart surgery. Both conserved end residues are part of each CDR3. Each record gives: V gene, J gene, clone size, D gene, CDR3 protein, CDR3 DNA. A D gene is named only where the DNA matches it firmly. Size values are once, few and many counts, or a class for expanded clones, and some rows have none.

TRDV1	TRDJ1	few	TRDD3	CALGEIRRAGGYESGSPDKLIF	TGTGCTCTTGGGGAAATTAGGAGAGCGGGGGGATACGAATCAGGTTCACCCGATAAACTCATCTTT
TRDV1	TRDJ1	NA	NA	CALGEWAPTGGTDKLIF	TGTGCTCTTGGGGAATGGGCTCCTACCGGGGGCACCGATAAACTCATCTTT
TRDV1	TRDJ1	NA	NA	CALGEPYGFHRASTYKLIF	TGTGCTCTTGGGGAACCATACGGATTCCATAGGGCTTCCACCTATAAACTCATCTTT
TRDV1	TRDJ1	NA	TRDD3	CALGEDSVPKGDTRTVADKLIF	TGTGCTCTTGGGGAAGATTCGGTTCCGAAAGGGGATACGCGGACGGTGGCCGATAAACTCATCTTT
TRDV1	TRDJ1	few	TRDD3	CALGPRGPPDRSLGDTRRLVFTDKLIF	TGTGCTCTTGGGCCTAGGGGACCCCCGGACCGGTCGCTGGGGGATACGCGAAGGTTAGTGTTCACCGATAAACTCATCTTT
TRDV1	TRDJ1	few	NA	CALGPSLPTTTGGTYTDKLIF	TGTGCTCTTGGGCCCAGTCTTCCTACAACTACTGGGGGAACGTACACCGATAAACTCATCTTT
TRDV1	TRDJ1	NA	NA	CALGGTRVLNDKLIF	TGTGCTCTTGGGGGAACGCGGGTTTTGAATGATAAACTCATCTTT
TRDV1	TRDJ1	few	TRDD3	CALGDLLRKNWGIREHYTDKLIF	TGTGCTCTTGGGGACCTACTACGGAAGAACTGGGGGATACGCGAGCACTACACCGATAAACTCATCTTT
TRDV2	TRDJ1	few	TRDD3	CACDILGDTQFPTNLYTDKLIF	TGTGCCTGTGATATACTGGGGGATACGCAGTTTCCCACCAATTTGTACACCGATAAACTCATCTTT
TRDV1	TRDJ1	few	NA	CALGSNPSRYVPWADKLIF	TGTGCTCTTGGGTCCAACCCTTCCCGATATGTACCCTGGGCCGATAAACTCATCTTT
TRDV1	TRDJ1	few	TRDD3	CALGELDRDPLSMGWGITDKLIF	TGTGCTCTTGGGGAACTAGATCGGGACCCACTTTCAATGGGCTGGGGGATAACCGATAAACTCATCTTT
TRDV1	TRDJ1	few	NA	CALGWPAGVCEASDKLIF	TGTGCTCTTGGGTGGCCGGCTGGGGTCTGCGAAGCCTCCGATAAACTCATCTTT
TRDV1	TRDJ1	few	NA	CALGERETSPKYGLKLIF	TGTGCTCTTGGGGAACGGGAGACTTCACCCAAGTACGGGTTAAAACTCATCTTT
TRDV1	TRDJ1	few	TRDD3	CALGELLSPRDTGTDKLIF	TGTGCTCTTGGGGAACTTCTCTCTCCCCGGGATACGGGTACCGATAAACTCATCTTT
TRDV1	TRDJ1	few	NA	CALGESIVNFGDKLIF	TGTGCTCTTGGGGAATCCATAGTTAATTTCGGGGATAAACTCATCTTT
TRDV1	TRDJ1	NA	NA	CALVSERGRYTDKLIF	TGTGCTCTTGTAAGCGAGCGAGGCCGGTACACCGATAAACTCATCTTT
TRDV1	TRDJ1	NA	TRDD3	CALGGGTRTPVLGGTGRIRRRTDKLIF	TGTGCTCTTGGGGGGGGCACTCGTACGCCAGTACTGGGAGGAACCGGAAGGATACGCAGGCGCACCGATAAACTCATCTTT
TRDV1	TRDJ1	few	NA	CALGDIGLPTYTGGNTDKLIF	TGTGCTCTTGGGGATATCGGACTTCCTACTTATACTGGGGGAAACACCGATAAACTCATCTTT
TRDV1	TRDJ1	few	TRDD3	CALGELGPTYVLGNTDKLIF	TGTGCTCTTGGGGAACTTGGCCCTACCTATGTACTGGGGAACACCGATAAACTCATCTTT